These T cell receptor beta chains were read from a single sample in a study of T cell repertoires in cytomegalovirus infection. MiXCR was run by TCRdb on the reads, yielding one entry per CDR3 protein. The repertoire consists of approximately 500,000 distinct CDR3 sequences, with 16% occurring once and the leading ten covering 20% to 30%. The specimen sequenced was CD8+ T cells from PBMCs. Receptor source: a human donor in good health (CMV status not recorded). Some clones in this sample may be carry-over from other donors' samples. Both conserved end residues are part of each CDR3. Each record gives: D gene, clone size, V gene, J gene, CDR3 protein, CDR3 DNA. A D gene is named only where the DNA matches it firmly. A clone size is listed for some rows: how often the clone was seen (once, few, many), or a class if it is expanded.

>TRBD1|few|TRBV5-6|TRBJ2-2
CASSFEQGSTGELFF
TGTGCCAGCAGCTTTGAACAGGGGAGCACCGGGGAGCTGTTTTTT
>.|.|TRBV6-5|TRBJ1-1
CATGTGNTEAFF
TGTGCCACCGGGACGGGGAACACTGAAGCTTTCTTT
>.|few|TRBV7-6|TRBJ2-5
CASSVGRAKETQYF
TGTGCCAGCAGTGTAGGCCGGGCGAAAGAGACCCAGTACTTC
>TRBD2|.|TRBV20-1|TRBJ2-7
CSARESGTSGSSYEQYF
TGCAGTGCTAGAGAGAGTGGGACTAGCGGGAGTTCCTACGAGCAGTACTTC
>.|many|TRBV4-1|TRBJ1-5
CASSQEEASNQPQHF
TGCGCCAGCAGCCAAGAAGAAGCAAGCAATCAGCCCCAGCATTTT
>.|.|TRBV29-1|TRBJ2-1
CSVDPRANEQFF
TGCAGCGTTGACCCCAGGGCCAATGAGCAGTTCTTC
>.|many|TRBV6-5|TRBJ1-1
CASSYSPGPLNTEAFF
TGTGCCAGCAGTTACTCGCCGGGCCCGTTGAACACTGAAGCTTTCTTT
>.|few|TRBV6-6|TRBJ2-7
CASSSGLGISEQYF
TGTGCCAGCAGCTCGGGATTAGGGATAAGCGAGCAGTACTTC
>.|.|TRBV5-1|TRBJ2-5
CASGEELQETQYF
TGCGCCAGCGGAGAAGAGCTCCAAGAGACCCAGTACTTC
>TRBD2|many|TRBV7-3|TRBJ2-3
CASSRAGGLSTDTQYF
TGTGCCAGCAGCCGTGCGGGGGGCCTTAGCACAGATACGCAGTATTTT
>TRBD1|many|TRBV6-5|TRBJ1-1
CASSYSRDRLNTEAFF
TGTGCCAGCAGTTACTCGAGGGACAGGTTGAACACTGAAGCTTTCTTT
>TRBD1|.|TRBV5-4|TRBJ1-2
CASSHRDRGGWYGYTF
TGTGCCAGCAGCCATCGAGACAGGGGAGGGTGGTATGGCTACACCTTC
>.|.|TRBV15|TRBJ2-1
CATSRRTGYNEQFF
TGTGCCACCAGCAGACGGACTGGGTACAATGAGCAGTTCTTC
>.|many|TRBV4-1|TRBJ2-2
CASSQSLGVTGELFF
TGCGCCAGCAGCCAGTCCTTAGGTGTCACCGGGGAGCTGTTTTTT
>TRBD2|many|TRBV6-1|TRBJ2-1
CASSLADDMNEQFF
TGTGCCAGCTCCCTAGCGGACGATATGAATGAGCAGTTCTTC
>.|few|TRBV7-9|TRBJ2-5
CASSAQGQETQYF
TGTGCCAGCAGCGCCCAAGGCCAAGAGACCCAGTACTTC
>.|.|TRBV19|TRBJ1-1
CASRTIYLGQPDMNTEAFF
TGTGCCAGTAGGACAATTTACCTTGGACAGCCTGACATGAACACTGAAGCTTTCTTT
>TRBD1|many|TRBV27|TRBJ1-5
CASSNGQGSNQPQHF
TGTGCCAGCAGTAACGGACAGGGGAGCAATCAGCCCCAGCATTTT
>.|few|TRBV6-5|TRBJ2-2
CASRGSAVGELFF
TGTGCCAGCAGAGGTAGTGCGGTGGGGGAGCTGTTTTTT
>.|.|TRBV7-3|TRBJ1-1
CASSSTDSNTEAFF
TGTGCCAGCAGCTCAACAGACAGCAACACTGAAGCTTTCTTT
>.|.|TRBV11-1|TRBJ2-7
CASSGTRSHEQYF
TGTGCCAGCAGCGGTACGCGGTCCCACGAGCAGTACTTC
>.|many|TRBV19|TRBJ2-6
CASSIGLSGANVLTF
TGTGCCAGTAGTATAGGGCTTTCTGGGGCCAACGTCCTGACTTTC
>TRBD1|many|TRBV7-9|TRBJ2-1
CASTAGTGVHNEQFF
TGTGCCAGCACCGCCGGGACAGGGGTCCACAATGAGCAGTTCTTC
>.|.|TRBV9|TRBJ1-5
CASSVGQGAQPQHF
TGTGCCAGCAGCGTAGGGCAGGGCGCTCAGCCCCAGCATTTT
>TRBD2|few|TRBV30|TRBJ2-7
CAWSELAGSYEQYF
TGTGCCTGGAGTGAACTAGCGGGTTCCTACGAGCAGTACTTC
>.|.|TRBV9|TRBJ2-7
CASSVGDGSSYEQYF
TGTGCCAGCAGCGTAGGGGACGGGAGCTCCTACGAGCAGTACTTC
>TRBD1|.|TRBV12-3/TRBV12-4|TRBJ1-4
CASSSLDRGGEKLFF
TGTGCCAGCAGTTCCCTCGACAGGGGAGGTGAAAAACTGTTTTTT
>.|many|TRBV20-1|TRBJ2-7
CSARAGSHEQYF
TGCAGTGCTAGAGCAGGGTCCCACGAGCAGTACTTC
>TRBD2|.|TRBV28|TRBJ2-7
CASSFGLAGDLVLSYEQYF
TGTGCCAGCAGTTTCGGACTAGCGGGAGATCTCGTACTGTCCTACGAGCAGTACTTC
>TRBD2|few|TRBV10-3|TRBJ2-2
CAISGGSGRTDTGELFF
TGTGCCATCAGTGGGGGTAGCGGGAGAACAGACACCGGGGAGCTGTTTTTT
>TRBD2|many|TRBV7-8|TRBJ2-2
CASSSRLAGNTGELFF
TGTGCCAGCAGCTCGCGACTAGCGGGGAACACCGGGGAGCTGTTTTTT
>.|.|TRBV9|TRBJ1-1
CASSVDEGTEAFF
TGTGCCAGCAGCGTAGATGAGGGCACTGAAGCTTTCTTT
>TRBD2|many|TRBV10-3|TRBJ2-3
CAISESGLAGDTQYF
TGTGCCATCAGTGAGTCGGGACTAGCGGGAGATACGCAGTATTTT
>TRBD2|.|TRBV7-3|TRBJ2-1
CASSSAGGPANEQFF
TGTGCCAGCAGCTCAGCGGGGGGGCCGGCCAATGAGCAGTTCTTC
>.|.|TRBV6-2/TRBV6-3|TRBJ1-6
CASSESQANSPLHF
TGTGCCAGCAGTGAATCCCAGGCTAATTCACCCCTCCACTTT
>.|many|TRBV7-9|TRBJ2-1
CASSHLGNEQFF
TGTGCCAGCAGCCATTTAGGGAATGAGCAGTTCTTC
>.|many|TRBV11-2|TRBJ2-3
CASSLVGGNADTQYF
TGTGCCAGCAGCTTAGTGGGCGGTAATGCAGATACGCAGTATTTT
>.|few|TRBV6-5|TRBJ2-3
CASSYSIRNTQYF
TGTGCCAGCAGTTACTCGATACGGAATACGCAGTATTTT
>.|many|TRBV7-3|TRBJ2-2
CASRGPTGELFF
TGTGCCAGCCGGGGGCCCACCGGGGAGCTGTTTTTT
>TRBD2|few|TRBV15|TRBJ2-1
CATRFSGGGGEQFF
TGTGCCACTAGGTTTAGCGGGGGGGGGGGTGAGCAGTTCTTC
>.|many|TRBV14|TRBJ2-3
CASSQDLTGFSTDTQYF
TGTGCCAGCAGCCAAGATCTCACAGGCTTTAGCACAGATACGCAGTATTTT